The 8 T cell receptor beta chains listed next were all sequenced from one sample in a study of cytomegalovirus exposure and HLA in healthy donors. The study ran its PCR with 60 Vbeta and 13 Jbeta primers. The assay was immunoSEQ multiplex PCR, and TCRdb's table has in-frame clones only and misses some. The sample lists over 150,000 clones; roughly 79% were seen once. Sample: PBMCs. Source of these receptors: a male donor in good health and CMV-seronegative.

The V gene is TRBV6-1, the J gene TRBJ2-5; D gene ambiguous. V was cut by 0 bases and J by 4 bases, with 15 bases left in between. Germline V gene data show CDR1 as MNHNS and CDR2 as SASEGT. This CDR3 is 16 amino acids long. The CDR3 is CASSEALRQVGETQYF. DNA for the CDR3: TGTGCCAGCAGTGAAGCGCTTCGTCAGGTCGGAGAGACCCAGTACTTC.

This clone is a singleton in its sample. The J gene is TRBJ1-1, the V gene TRBV6-5, with TRBD1 identical over 8 bases. The CDR3 extends over 14 amino acids. The V gene's germline CDR1 is MNHEY and CDR2 SVGAGI. V was clipped by 6 bases and J by 1 base; unmatched bases: 4. This CDR3 is CASRGTGQNTEAFF. DNA of the CDR3: TGTGCCAGCAGAGGGACAGGTCAGAACACTGAAGCTTTCTTT.

In this sample, this clone turned up a few times. The chain couples TRBV20-1 to TRBJ2-7; no clear D gene. V was pared by 3 bases and J by 6 bases, with 6 bases between. The germline V gene has CDR1 DFQATT and CDR2 SNEGSKA (reference sequence). The CDR3 covers 10 residues. CDR3 sequence (DNA): TGCAGTGCTAGCCTAAGCGAGCAGTACTTC. This codes for CSASLSEQYF.

The chain has TRBV30 and TRBJ1-1; D call uncertain. The V end lost 1 base, the J end lost 6 bases, and 6 bases lay between the germline ends. Per the germline V gene, CDR1 is GTSNPN and CDR2 is SVGIG (reference sequence). This CDR3 region has 11 residues. CDR3 sequence: CAWSGRAEAFF. DNA for the CDR3: TGTGCCTGGAGTGGTCGAGCTGAAGCTTTCTTT.

This chain links TRBV6-5 with TRBJ2-5; tentative D call: TRBD2 (6 bases). The J call is doubtful: the DNA matches TRBJ2-7 better. Germline V gene data show CDR1 as MNHEY and CDR2 as SVGAGI. The CDR3 sequence is 14 residues long. The CDR3 DNA reads as TGTGCCAGCAGGGGGGACTTTAGCTCCTACGAGCAGTACTTC. The encoded protein is CASRGDFSSYEQYF.

The rearrangement joins TRBV6-1 to TRBJ2-5; 8 positions match TRBD2. The CDR3 sequence is 14 residues long. J gave up 3 bases and V 8 bases, and 8 bases lay outside the gene matches. Germline V gene sequence: CDR1 MNHNS, CDR2 SASEGT. The CDR3 sequence: CASFRGGLEETQYF. As DNA, the CDR3 is TGTGCCAGCTTTCGGGGGGGCCTGGAAGAGACCCAGTACTTC.

In regard to this clone: The same CDR3 can be traced to other DNA sequences in this sample. V gene TRBV5-1 combines with J gene TRBJ1-1, with 9 bases aligning to TRBD1. Germline CDR1 SGHRS, CDR2 YFSETQ. The CDR3 length is 15 residues. With V trimmed by 0 bases and J by 7 bases, 7 bases remained unmatched. Here the CDR3 DNA reads TGCGCCAGCAGCTTGGGACAGGGGGGGTACGGTGAAGCTTTCTTT. Its protein is CASSLGQGGYGEAFF.

The rearrangement uses TRBV19 and TRBJ2-2; tentatively, D is TRBD1 (6 bases). The CDR3 contains 16 residues. V was cut by 7 bases and J by 0 bases, with 15 bases left in between. Germline CDR1 is LNHDA and CDR2 is SQIVND (reference sequence). CDR3: CASKWTDDPNTGELFF. The CDR3 region has the DNA TGTGCCAGTAAATGGACAGACGACCCGAACACCGGGGAGCTGTTTTTT.